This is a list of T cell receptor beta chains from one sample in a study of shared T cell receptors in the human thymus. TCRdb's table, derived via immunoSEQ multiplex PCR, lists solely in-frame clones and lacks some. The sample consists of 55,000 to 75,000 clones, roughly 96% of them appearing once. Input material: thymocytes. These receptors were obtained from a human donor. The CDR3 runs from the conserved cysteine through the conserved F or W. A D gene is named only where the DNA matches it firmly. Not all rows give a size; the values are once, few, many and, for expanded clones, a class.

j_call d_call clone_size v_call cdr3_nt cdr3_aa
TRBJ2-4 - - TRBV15 TGTGCCACCAGCAGGGGGGGCGTTATTGGACCCAGGGCCAAAAACATTCAGTACTTC CATSRGGVIGPRAKNIQYF
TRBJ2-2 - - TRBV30 TGTGCCTGGAGTGGGCCCGCGGGGAAGGGGGTTTCCGGGGAGCTGTTTTTT CAWSGPAGKGVSGELFF
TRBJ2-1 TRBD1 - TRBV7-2 TGTGCCAGCAGCTTGGGGGACAGGGGGCGGGAAGGGTCCTACAATGAGCAGTTCTTC CASSLGDRGREGSYNEQFF
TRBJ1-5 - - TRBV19 TGTGCCAGTAGTATCCTCCGGCGGGATAGCAATCAGCCCCAGCATTTT CASSILRRDSNQPQHF
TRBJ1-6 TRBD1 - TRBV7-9 TGTGCCAGCAGCCGGAGGGGGCTCGACAGGGGAGGTAATTCACCCCTCCACTTT CASSRRGLDRGGNSPLHF
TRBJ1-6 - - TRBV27 TGTGCCAGCAGTTTACGGCAGGGGAGCTCCTATAATTCACCCCTCCACTTT CASSLRQGSSYNSPLHF
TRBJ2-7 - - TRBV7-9 TGTGCCAGCAGCCCCTCCTTAGACTACGAGCAGTACTTC CASSPSLDYEQYF
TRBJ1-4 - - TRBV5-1 TGCGCCAGCAGCTTGGAAAGGGGGAATGAAAAACTGTTTTTT CASSLERGNEKLFF
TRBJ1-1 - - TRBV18 TGTGCCAGCTCACCACCGTCCGGGCGCGGGCTCGAAGCTTTCTTT CASSPPSGRGLEAFF
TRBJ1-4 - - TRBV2 TGTGCCAGCAGTGAAAAGGGCCGACCGAACGAAAAACTGTTTTTT CASSEKGRPNEKLFF
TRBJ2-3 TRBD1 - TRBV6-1 TGTGCCAGCAGTGAGCCACCGGACAGGGGTAGTACAGATACGCAGTATTTT CASSEPPDRGSTDTQYF
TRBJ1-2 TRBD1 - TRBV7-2 TGTGCCAGCAGCGGGGAAACCGGGACAGGGTTCTCTTATAACTATGACTACACCTTC CASSGETGTGFSYNYDYTF
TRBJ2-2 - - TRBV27 TGTGCCAGCAGCCCGTTCCGGGACTACACCGGGGAGCTGTTTTTT CASSPFRDYTGELFF
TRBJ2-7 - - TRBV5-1 TGCGCCAGCAGCTTGGAGTACGGGACACAGGGAGAGCAGTACTTC CASSLEYGTQGEQYF
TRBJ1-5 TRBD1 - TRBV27 TGTGCCAGCAGTTTAAGGGGACAGGGGTTTGGCAATCAGCCCCAGCATTTT CASSLRGQGFGNQPQHF
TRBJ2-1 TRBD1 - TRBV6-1 TGTGCCAGCAAAGGAGACAGGGGTCAAGACAATGAGCAGTTCTTC CASKGDRGQDNEQFF
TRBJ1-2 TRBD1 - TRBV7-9 TGTGCCAGCAGCTTAGGGACAGGTGGGCTCTATGGCTACACCTTC CASSLGTGGLYGYTF
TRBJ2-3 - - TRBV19 TGTGCCAGTAGGAGACCGGGGACTGACTATCGCACAGATACGCAGTATTTT CASRRPGTDYRTDTQYF
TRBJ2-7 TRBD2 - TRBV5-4 TGTGCCAGCAGCTGGGGATTCGGGACTAGCGGGGGGGCCTACGAGCAGTACTTC CASSWGFGTSGGAYEQYF
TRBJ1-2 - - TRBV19 TGTGCCAGTAGTATCCCGCCAGGGAACTATGGCTACACCTTC CASSIPPGNYGYTF
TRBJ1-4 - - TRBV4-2 TGTGCCAGCAGCCTACAGGGACCACTAATGGAAAAACTGTTTTTT CASSLQGPLMEKLFF
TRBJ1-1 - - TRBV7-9 TGTGCCAGCAGCCCTAACGGACAGCCGAACACTGAAGCTTTCTTT CASSPNGQPNTEAFF
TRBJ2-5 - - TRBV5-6 TGTGCCAGCAGCTTCCTCGGGATCACCTTCCCTGGCCAGACCCAGTACTTC CASSFLGITFPGQTQYF
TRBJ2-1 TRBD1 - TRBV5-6 TGTGCCAGCTCCCTCCTGACAGGGAACAATGAGCAGTTCTTC CASSLLTGNNEQFF
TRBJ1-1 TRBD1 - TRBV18 TGTGCCAGCTCAAGCGGGACAGCCTATGGGGAAGCTTTCTTT CASSSGTAYGEAFF
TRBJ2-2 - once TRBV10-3 TGTGCCATCAGTCTCCAGGGGGGTTTAGTCACCGGGGAGCTGTTTTTT CAISLQGGLVTGELFF
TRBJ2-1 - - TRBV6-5 TGTGCCAGCAGTTACTCGGCTTCGAATGAGCAGTTCTTC CASSYSASNEQFF
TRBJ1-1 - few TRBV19 TGTGCCAGTAGTGCCTTTAGGTGGACACAATATGAAGCTTTCTTT CASSAFRWTQYEAFF
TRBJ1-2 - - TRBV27 TGTGCCAGCACCATTAGGGTTGGGCAGACCCCCTTCTATGGCTACACCTTC CASTIRVGQTPFYGYTF
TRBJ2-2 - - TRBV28 TGTGCCAGCAGTTCCCCCGGTTCCACCGGGGAGCTGTTTTTT CASSSPGSTGELFF
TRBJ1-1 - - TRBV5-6 TGTGCCAGCAGCACCGGAGACAGCTACCGGACTGAAGCTTTCTTT CASSTGDSYRTEAFF
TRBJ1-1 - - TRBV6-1 TGTGCCAGCAGTGGGACAGCCCAGGGGACTGAAGCTTTCTTT CASSGTAQGTEAFF
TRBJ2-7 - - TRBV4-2 TGTGCCAGCGGCTCCCCAGGGGAGCAGTACTTC CASGSPGEQYF
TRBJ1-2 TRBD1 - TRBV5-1 TGCGCCAGCAGCCCCCCGGACAGGTGGGATTCTAACTATGGCTACACCTTC CASSPPDRWDSNYGYTF
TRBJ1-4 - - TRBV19 TGTGCCAGTAGTCTACCAGGAGCAACTAATGAAAAACTGTTTTTT CASSLPGATNEKLFF
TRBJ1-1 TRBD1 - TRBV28 TGTGCCAGCAGTTTATCCCCAGGGGGTGAGGACACTGAAGCTTTCTTT CASSLSPGGEDTEAFF
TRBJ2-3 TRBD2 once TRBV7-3 TGTGCCAGCAGCTTAACCCGGACTAGCGGGGATTTAACGGAAGCAGATACGCAGTATTTT CASSLTRTSGDLTEADTQYF
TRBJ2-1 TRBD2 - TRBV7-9 TGTGCCAGCAGCTTGGAAGCGGGGGGCGAGGATGAGCAGTTCTTC CASSLEAGGEDEQFF
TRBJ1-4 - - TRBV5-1 TGCGCCAGCAGCTTGGACAGGGAAGCGGCAACTAATGAAAAACTGTTTTTT CASSLDREAATNEKLFF
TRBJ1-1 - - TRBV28 TGTGCCAGCAGCCTAATGGGGGAAATGAAAGCTTTCTTT CASSLMGEMKAFF
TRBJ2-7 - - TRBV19 TGTGCCAGTAGTATTCCACAGGGTCGGTCCGAGCAGTACTTC CASSIPQGRSEQYF
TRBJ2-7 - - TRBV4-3 TGCGCCAGCAGCCAAGATACGGGGGCCTCAAGTAAACTCACCTACGAGCAGTACTTC CASSQDTGASSKLTYEQYF
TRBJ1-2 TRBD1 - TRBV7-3 TGTGCCAGCAGCTTACTACAGGGGGCAGGCTACACCTTC CASSLLQGAGYTF
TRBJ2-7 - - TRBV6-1 TGTGCCACCGACAGTCCCTACGAGCAGTACTTC CATDSPYEQYF
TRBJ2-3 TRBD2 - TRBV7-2 TGTGCCAGCAGCTCCCTAGCGGGGGGGCCAGGAGATACGCAGTATTTT CASSSLAGGPGDTQYF
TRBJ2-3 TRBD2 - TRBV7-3 TGTGCCAGCAGCCATCCGGAGCGGGGGAAGACAGATACGCAGTATTTT CASSHPERGKTDTQYF
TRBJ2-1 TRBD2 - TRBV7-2 TGTGCCAGCAGCCTAGCGGGGGGGCCGCGAAATGAGCAGTTCTTC CASSLAGGPRNEQFF
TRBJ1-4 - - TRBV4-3 TGCGCCAGCAGCCAAGAAGAGCTACAAATATCAGGCCGATATGAAAAACTGTTTTTT CASSQEELQISGRYEKLFF
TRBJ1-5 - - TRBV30 TGTGCCTGGAGTAAGACAGATCAGCCCCAGCATTTT CAWSKTDQPQHF